This TCR beta chain was sequenced in a study of spatial heterogeneity in lung cancer. Study background: An average of more than ten raw reads was observed per unique TCR and UMI combination. General study results and limits: Counts of expanded alpha and beta TCRs within tumors tracked the tumor nonsynonymous mutation count.

The V gene's germline CDR1 is SGHRS and CDR2 YFSETQ. The V and J ends lost 4 bases and 6 bases respectively, with 13 bases between them. The CDR3 loop spans 13 amino acids. In its sample, this clonotype is medium-sized. No antigen is known for it. Each CDR3 protein is one row after TCRdb ran MiXCR on the 5' RACE reads. Of over a thousand distinct CDR3 sequences in the sample, 9.5% to 10% were seen once. Described time point: sample taken at primary tumor resection. The source was lung tumor tissue, collected at surgery. This TCR was recovered from a female donor with early-stage non-small cell lung cancer. The chain joins TRBV5-1 to TRBJ1-2; a possible D gene is TRBD1 (6 bases). The CDR3 nucleotides read TGCGCCAGCAGCCAAACAGGGTACGATGGCTACACCTTC. Protein: CASSQTGYDGYTF.